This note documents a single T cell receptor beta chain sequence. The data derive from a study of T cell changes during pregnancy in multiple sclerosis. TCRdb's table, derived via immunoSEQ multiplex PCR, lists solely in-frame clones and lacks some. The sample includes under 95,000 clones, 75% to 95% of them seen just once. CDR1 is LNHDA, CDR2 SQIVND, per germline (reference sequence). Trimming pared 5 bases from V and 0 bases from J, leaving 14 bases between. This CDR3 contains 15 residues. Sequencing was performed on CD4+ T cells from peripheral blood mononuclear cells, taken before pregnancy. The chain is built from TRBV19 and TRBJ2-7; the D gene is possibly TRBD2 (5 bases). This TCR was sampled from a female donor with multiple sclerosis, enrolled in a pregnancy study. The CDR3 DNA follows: TGTGCCAGTAGTTGGAGTAGCGAGAGCTCCTACGAGCAGTACTTC. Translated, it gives CASSWSSESSYEQYF.